The 5 T cell receptor beta chains reported below all come from one sample, sequenced in a study of cytomegalovirus exposure and HLA in healthy donors. The PCR used 60 Vbeta and 13 Jbeta primers. Profiled with immunoSEQ multiplex PCR; TCRdb holds only in-frame clones, not every one. Here the sample spans 150,000 or so clones, 70% to 90% being singletons. Sequencing was carried out using PBMCs. These TCRs come from a woman aged 40 to 49 in good health and CMV-seropositive.

V is TRBV9 and J is TRBJ1-1; 7 positions agree with TRBD1. The CDR3 is 14 residues long. Germline V gene lookup returns CDR1 SGDLS and CDR2 YYNGEE. Losses at the gene ends were 0 bases for V and 4 bases for J; bases not matched to a gene: 3. CDR3 amino acids: CASSVDAGGTEAFF. The CDR3 bases are TGTGCCAGCAGCGTAGACGCAGGGGGCACTGAAGCTTTCTTT.

This clone was recorded only once. This rearrangement joins TRBV6-6 to TRBJ2-1; D gene uncertain. V lost 5 bases, J lost 4 bases, and 3 bases lay in between. This CDR3 region has 11 residues. CDR1 MNHNY and CDR2 SVGAGI come from the germline V gene (reference sequence). DNA of the CDR3: TGTGCCAGCAGTCTTTACAATGAGCAGTTCTTC. The encoded protein is CASSLYNEQFF.

The J gene is TRBJ1-1, the V gene TRBV7-9; maybe TRBD1 (5 bases). The V gene lost 7 bases and the J gene lost 6 bases, with 12 bases spanning the gap. There are 12 residues in the CDR3. CDR1 SEHNR and CDR2 FQNEAQ come from the germline V gene (reference sequence). CDR3 region: CASKGPGAEAFF. In DNA form, the CDR3 reads TGTGCCAGCAAGGGTCCGGGGGCTGAAGCTTTCTTT.

This clone was seen a few times. This rearrangement joins TRBV6-4 to TRBJ2-1; 14 positions agree with TRBD2. CDR3 size: 16 residues. With V trimmed by 3 bases and J by 6 bases, 4 bases remained unmatched. Germline V gene lookup returns CDR1 MRHNA and CDR2 SNTAGT. The CDR3 coding sequence is TGTGCCAGCAGTGATCTAGGGACTAGCGGGAGCAATGAGCAGTTCTTC. Amino acid sequence: CASSDLGTSGSNEQFF.

V is TRBV6-5 and J is TRBJ2-5; 11 bases match TRBD2. The end of the DNA is better explained by TRBJ2-7, so the J call may be wrong. This CDR3 has 14 residues. CDR1 MNHEY and CDR2 SVGAGI come from the germline V gene. The CDR3 DNA reads TGTGCCAGCCGTAGCGGGGGGGCCTCCTACGAGCAGTACTTC. Residues: CASRSGGASYEQYF.